The 31 T cell receptor beta chains given below trace back to one sample, sequenced in a study of T cell responses to AZD1222 COVID-19 vaccine. The protocol was immunoSEQ multiplex PCR, while the TCRdb copy is restricted to in-frame clones and leaves out a portion. The sample yields tens of thousands of clones, roughly 90% seen once. Sequenced material: peripheral blood, taken 28 days after the second AZD1222 dose. All receptors come from an adult who received the AZD1222 COVID-19 vaccine.

The gene calls are TRBV7-2 and TRBJ2-5; TRBD2 matches at 9 bases. The CDR3 consists of 16 residues. Per germline, CDR1 SGHTA and CDR2 FQGNSA. Trimming removed 1 base from V and 1 base from J; junction bases left unmatched: 4. Here the CDR3 DNA reads TGTGCCAGCAGCTTAGAGTGGCGGGGGGGCCAAGAGACCCAGTACTTC. Residues: CASSLEWRGGQETQYF. The whole variable domain, filled in from reference TRBV7-2 and TRBJ2-5, reads GAGVSQSPSNKVTEKGKDVELRCDPISGHTALYWYRQSLGQGLEFLIYFQGNSAPDKSGLPSDRFSAERTGGSVSTLTIQRTQQEDSAVYLCASSLEWRGGQETQYFGPGTRLLVL.

The chain is built from TRBV29-1 and TRBJ2-1; 8 bases align to TRBD1. Germline V gene lookup returns CDR1 SQVTM and CDR2 ANQGSEA. The V gene end was trimmed by 4 bases and the J gene end by 8 bases; junction bases not matched to a gene: 7. There are 13 residues in the CDR3. CDR3 residues: CSVAGQEWDEQFF. CDR3 DNA sequence: TGCAGCGTTGCGGGACAGGAATGGGATGAGCAGTTCTTC.

A note on this clone: One junction end does not reproduce the germline sequence, and a read error may be involved. Here the CDR3 DNA reads TGCAGTGCGAGAGGGGCATATGGCTACACCTTC. Protein product: CSARGAYGYTF. V is TRBV20-1 and J is TRBJ1-2; weak D call: TRBD1 (5 bases). The CDR3 extends over 11 amino acids. The germline V gene has CDR1 DFQATT and CDR2 SNEGSKA (reference sequence).

The chain employs TRBV5-6 and TRBJ2-1, with D possibly being TRBD2 (6 bases). The germline gives CDR1 SGHDT, CDR2 YYEEEE. The CDR3 is 15 residues long. Trimming cost V 5 bases and J 2 bases, with 14 bases left between them. The CDR3 sequence is CASSAGTLAYNEQFF. As DNA, the CDR3 is TGTGCCAGCAGTGCCGGGACTTTAGCCTACAATGAGCAGTTCTTC.

This chain's CDR3 is CASRQVQETQYF. The CDR3 DNA sequence: TGTGCCAGCAGACAGGTCCAAGAGACCCAGTACTTC. The chain uses TRBV28 and TRBJ2-5; D possibly corresponds to TRBD1 (5 bases). CDR3 length equals 12 residues. Trimming took 6 bases from V and 1 from J, leaving 6 bases between them. Germline CDR1 MDHEN, CDR2 SYDVKM.

The V call is TRBV2, the J call TRBJ1-1; D call uncertain. Germline loops: CDR1 SNHLY, CDR2 FYNNEI. The CDR3 is 11 residues long. Trimming pared 8 bases from V and 3 bases from J, leaving 7 bases between. CDR3 in amino acids: CASQVDTEAFF. The CDR3 DNA reads TGTGCCAGCCAGGTCGACACTGAAGCTTTCTTT.

This clone has just a few counts. The chain uses TRBV4-1 and TRBJ1-1; no reliable D call. V was clipped by 0 bases and J by 5 bases, with 7 bases between them. Germline values: CDR1 MGHRA, CDR2 YSYEKL. The CDR3 consists of 13 residues. The CDR3 loop reads CASSQDGWTEAFF. CDR3 nucleotide sequence: TGCGCCAGCAGCCAAGACGGGTGGACTGAAGCTTTCTTT.

J is TRBJ1-1 and V is TRBV7-2; the D gene is possibly TRBD1 (5 bases). In germline, CDR1 is SGHTA, CDR2 FQGNSA. The CDR3 is 14 residues long. V lost 1 base and J 8 bases, leaving 14 bases between the germline ends. The CDR3 DNA follows: TGTGCCAGCAGCTTAGGAGTGGGGGTGCTGGAAGCTTTCTTT. It yields the protein CASSLGVGVLEAFF.

This chain's CDR3 is CASRTGDRVYTGELFF. The CDR3 DNA follows: TGTGCCAGCAGGACCGGGGACAGGGTTTACACCGGGGAGCTGTTTTTT. The genes are TRBV3-1 (or the pseudogene TRBV3-2) and TRBJ2-2, with 9 nucleotides matching TRBD1. With 6 bases clipped from V and 3 bases from J, the junction kept 8 bases outside the gene matches. The CDR3 contains 16 residues. Germline V gene sequence: CDR1 LGHDT, CDR2 YNNKEL (reference sequence).

The chain employs TRBV15 and TRBJ2-1; 11 bases are a match to TRBD2. V shed 2 bases, J shed 5 bases, and the junction held 2 bases outside the gene matches. The CDR3 has 15 residues. Germline assignment: CDR1 LNHNV and CDR2 YYDKDF (reference sequence). DNA for the CDR3: TGTGCCACCAGCAGAACTAGCGGGGGTGACAATGAGCAGTTCTTC. The encoded protein is CATSRTSGGDNEQFF.

The genes are TRBV11-3 and TRBJ2-2, with a tentative D call TRBD2 (5 bases). With 1 base removed from V and 3 bases from J, the gap between germline ends came to 15 bases. The CDR3 contains 17 residues. Germline V lookup: CDR1 SGHNT, CDR2 YENEEA. The CDR3 protein is CASSLGSWESDTGELFF. In DNA, the CDR3 is TGTGCCAGCAGCTTAGGCTCGTGGGAGTCCGACACCGGGGAGCTGTTTTTT.

The chain is built from TRBV5-4 and TRBJ2-3; D is uncertain. V was cut by 4 bases and J by 4 bases, with 4 bases left in between. The CDR3 loop spans 11 amino acids. The germline gives CDR1 SGHNT, CDR2 YYREEE (reference sequence). CDR3: CASSGPDTQYF. The CDR3 DNA reads TGTGCCAGCAGCGGCCCAGATACGCAGTATTTT.

The DNA of the CDR3 is TGTGCCACCAGTGATGCCGGGACAGCCTCCAATGAGCAGTTCTTC. It translates to CATSDAGTASNEQFF. V and J are TRBV24-1 and TRBJ2-1; 7 nucleotides match TRBD1. Trimming cost V 3 bases and J 6 bases; bases outside gene matches: 7. Germline V lookup: CDR1 KGHDR, CDR2 SFDVKD. The CDR3 loop spans 15 amino acids.

The sample holds a few counts of this clone. V gene TRBV2 combines with J gene TRBJ1-1, with TRBD1 matching 10 bases. J gave up 1 base and V 7 bases, and 6 bases lay outside the gene matches. This CDR3 spans 15 amino acids. Germline CDR1 is SNHLY and CDR2 is FYNNEI. CDR3 region: CASIRQGAGNTEAFF. CDR3 nucleotides: TGTGCCAGCATAAGACAGGGGGCAGGGAACACTGAAGCTTTCTTT.

The chain couples TRBV5-1 to TRBJ2-1, with 10 bases aligning to TRBD2. CDR1 and CDR2 from the germline V gene are SGHRS and YFSETQ. J lost 1 base, V lost 2 bases, and 9 bases had no gene match. The CDR3 is 18 residues long. The CDR3 loop reads CASSLTLLLAGSYNEQFF. The CDR3 coding sequence is TGCGCCAGCAGCTTAACCCTATTACTAGCGGGGTCCTACAATGAGCAGTTCTTC.

The rearrangement joins TRBV24-1 to TRBJ1-5, with D possibly being TRBD1 (5 bases). CDR1 KGHDR and CDR2 SFDVKD come from the germline V gene. With 4 bases removed from V and 6 bases from J, the gap between germline ends came to 9 bases. The CDR3 sequence is 13 residues long. The CDR3 spells CATSEQGVQPQHF. For the CDR3, the DNA is TGTGCCACCAGTGAGCAGGGAGTTCAGCCCCAGCATTTT.

The CDR3: CASSFPGTAAFF. CDR3 sequence (DNA): TGTGCCAGTAGTTTTCCCGGGACAGCGGCTTTCTTT. The chain joins TRBV19 to TRBJ1-1, with 7 bases fitting TRBD1. The CDR3 extends over 12 amino acids. Germline V gene lookup returns CDR1 LNHDA and CDR2 SQIVND (reference sequence). Germline trimming cut 5 bases from V and 11 bases from J; bases unmatched to any gene: 8.

The V and J genes are TRBV4-2 and TRBJ2-7, with 8 bases matching TRBD1. From germline, CDR1 is LGHNA and CDR2 YNFKEQ. Losses at the gene ends were 8 bases for V and 4 bases for J; bases not matched to a gene: 10. The CDR3 spans 14 residues. The CDR3 coding sequence is TGTGCCAGCGGGGGAGCAGGGGGCGTTTACGAGCAGTACTTC. Translating gives CASGGAGGVYEQYF.

V gene TRBV3-1 (or the pseudogene TRBV3-2) combines with J gene TRBJ1-2, with D possibly TRBD1 on 5 matching bases. The length of the CDR3 is 14 residues. V lost 0 bases and J lost 3, with 8 bases in between. Germline V gene sequence: CDR1 LGHDT, CDR2 YNNKEL (reference sequence). The CDR3 nucleotides read TGTGCCAGCAGCCAAGAGGGACGGCACTATGGCTACACCTTC. Amino acid sequence: CASSQEGRHYGYTF.

The chain joins TRBV5-1 to TRBJ2-1, with D maybe TRBD1 (5 bases). Per the germline V gene, CDR1 is SGHRS and CDR2 is YFSETQ. The CDR3 consists of 11 residues. Trimming shortened V by 4 bases and J by 10 bases, and 9 bases separated the two germline ends. The CDR3 is CASSQWTEQFF. The CDR3, as DNA: TGCGCCAGCAGCCAGTGGACAGAGCAGTTCTTC. Looking up the rest from reference TRBV5-1 and TRBJ2-1 gives the full variable domain: KAGVTQTPRYLIKTRGQQVTLSCSPISGHRSVSWYQQTPGQGLQFLFEYFSETQRNKGNFPGRFSGRQFSNSRSEMNVSTLELGDSALYLCASSQWTEQFFGPGTRLTVL.

V is TRBV6-1 and J is TRBJ1-6; D uncertain. V was clipped by 1 base and J by 9 bases, with 4 bases between them. Germline CDR1 MNHNS, CDR2 SASEGT. This CDR3 contains 12 residues. CDR3 nucleotide sequence: TGTGCCAGCAGTGAAGTAGGTTCACCCCTCCACTTT. Translation gives CASSEVGSPLHF.

The J gene is TRBJ2-5, the V gene TRBV9; D may be TRBD1 (6 bases). The CDR3 runs to 15 residues. Trimming removed 0 bases from V and 0 bases from J, with 9 bases in between. The V gene's germline CDR1 is SGDLS and CDR2 YYNGEE. The CDR3 DNA is TGTGCCAGCAGCGTAGGCTGGGACAACCAAGAGACCCAGTACTTC. This encodes CASSVGWDNQETQYF.

The CDR3 bases are TGTGCCAGCAGGATGTATCTAGCGGGGGGAAACAATGAGCAGTTCTTC. As protein: CASRMYLAGGNNEQFF. The V call is TRBV28, the J call TRBJ2-1; 11 positions match TRBD2. After removal of 6 bases from V and 5 bases from J, the junction contained 9 bases not matched to a gene. This CDR3 region has 16 residues. Germline V gene sequence: CDR1 MDHEN, CDR2 SYDVKM.

The chain carries TRBV5-1 and TRBJ1-2, with D possibly TRBD1 on 5 matching bases. CDR3 length: 11 residues. Germline V lookup: CDR1 SGHRS, CDR2 YFSETQ. The V end was cut by 3 bases, the J end by 11 bases, with 11 bases between. CDR3 protein: CASSYGTEYTF. In DNA form, the CDR3 reads TGCGCCAGCAGCTACGGGACTGAATACACCTTC.

The chain is built from TRBV11-1 and TRBJ2-5; D is unresolved. CDR1 SGHAT and CDR2 FQDESV come from the germline V gene (reference sequence). Trimming cost V 2 bases and J 5 bases, with 9 bases left between them. The CDR3 totals 13 residues. The CDR3 loop is CASSLFQAETQYF. In DNA form, the CDR3 reads TGTGCCAGCAGCTTATTCCAGGCGGAGACCCAGTACTTC.

The chain carries TRBV7-9 and TRBJ2-7; 8 bases are a match to TRBD1. Germline V gene data show CDR1 as SEHNR and CDR2 as FQNEAQ (reference sequence). The CDR3 is 15 residues long. V dropped 5 bases and J dropped 3; count of bases not matched to a gene: 9. CDR3 sequence: CASSETGVGRYEQYF. The CDR3 region has the DNA TGTGCCAGCAGCGAGACAGGGGTGGGCCGCTACGAGCAGTACTTC.

This chain connects TRBV7-2 to TRBJ2-7; TRBD1 matches 9 bases. This CDR3 is built from 15 residues. CDR1 is SGHTA, CDR2 FQGNSA, per germline. Germline trimming cut 7 bases from V and 5 bases from J; bases unmatched to any gene: 12. CDR3 nucleotides: TGTGCCAGCAACACGGGGGTTGGGACAGGGAACGAGCAGTACTTC. Protein sequence: CASNTGVGTGNEQYF.

This clone occurred once. The chain employs TRBV3-1 (or the pseudogene TRBV3-2) and TRBJ2-2, with 11 bases fitting TRBD2. This CDR3 contains 17 residues. From germline, CDR1 is LGHDT and CDR2 YNNKEL (reference sequence). The V and J ends lost 2 bases and 3 bases, in that order; junction bases with no gene match: 5. Here the CDR3 DNA reads TGTGCCAGCAGCCAATCGGGGACTAGCGGCTACACCGGGGAGCTGTTTTTT. Amino acids: CASSQSGTSGYTGELFF.

J is TRBJ1-2 and V is TRBV5-4, with TRBD1 matching over 10 bases. The germline V gene encodes CDR1 SGHNT and CDR2 YYREEE (reference sequence). With 4 bases clipped from V and 0 bases from J, the junction kept 12 bases outside the gene matches. CDR3 length: 18 amino acids. The CDR3 DNA follows: TGTGCCAGCAGCACCCCTGGTGACAGGGGGCGTTCTAACTATGGCTACACCTTC. It specifies CASSTPGDRGRSNYGYTF.

The V call is TRBV6-4, the J call TRBJ2-3, with no clear D. In germline, CDR1 is MRHNA, CDR2 SNTAGT. V shed 4 bases and J shed 1 base, with 9 bases lying between them. CDR3 length equals 14 residues. CDR3 DNA sequence: TGTGCCAGCAGTGTTTTGCCTGGCACAGATACGCAGTATTTT. Translation gives CASSVLPGTDTQYF.

V and J are TRBV19 and TRBJ1-1, with D maybe TRBD1 (6 bases). The CDR3 loop spans 14 amino acids. Trimming pared 7 bases from V and 5 bases from J, leaving 17 bases between. CDR1 is LNHDA and CDR2 is SQIVND in the germline V gene (reference sequence). In nucleotides, the CDR3 is TGTGCCAGTAAGTCCCACAGGGAATATACTGAAGCTTTCTTT. Protein product: CASKSHREYTEAFF. The variable domain in full, with the rest retrieved from reference TRBV19 and TRBJ1-1, is DGGITQSPKYLFRKEGQNVTLSCEQNLNHDAMYWYRQDPGQGLRLIYYSQIVNDFQKGDIAEGYSVSREKKESFPLTVTSAQKNPTAFYLCASKSHREYTEAFFGQGTRLTVV.